This entry lists 8 T cell receptor beta chains sequenced from one sample in a study of cytomegalovirus exposure and HLA in healthy donors. PCR amplification relied on 60 Vbeta primers (plus 13 Jbeta primers). The repertoire was sequenced with immunoSEQ multiplex PCR; TCRdb's copy has only in-frame clones and lacks some. The table has 100,000 to 150,000 clones, about 80% seen once. The source material was PBMCs. All receptors derive from a man in his forties in good health and CMV-seronegative.

This chain connects TRBV19 to TRBJ2-1, with D perhaps matching TRBD1 (7 bases). This CDR3 is 11 amino acids long. Germline V gene sequence: CDR1 LNHDA, CDR2 SQIVND (reference sequence). Deletions cut 7 bases from V and 9 bases from J, with 10 bases between. The CDR3 nucleotides read TGTGCCAGTACAGGGGGAGGTGAGCAGTTCTTC. Amino acid sequence: CASTGGGEQFF. Based on the CDR3 plus reference TRBV19 and TRBJ2-1, the full variable domain is DGGITQSPKYLFRKEGQNVTLSCEQNLNHDAMYWYRQDPGQGLRLIYYSQIVNDFQKGDIAEGYSVSREKKESFPLTVTSAQKNPTAFYLCASTGGGEQFFGPGTRLTVL.

Of note for this clone: At one boundary the junction diverges from the germline segment, which might be a read error. V usage is TRBV7-2 and J usage is TRBJ2-7; D perhaps matches TRBD2 (6 bases). The CDR3 extends over 13 amino acids. The germline CDR1 and CDR2 sequences are SGHTA and FQGNSA. CDR3 nucleotides: TGTGCCAGCAGCTTAGGTGGGGGGTGGGAAGAGAACTTC. It specifies CASSLGGGWEENF. The full variable domain, rest sourced from reference TRBV7-2 and TRBJ2-7, is GAGVSQSPSNKVTEKGKDVELRCDPISGHTALYWYRQSLGQGLEFLIYFQGNSAPDKSGLPSDRFSAERTGGSVSTLTIQRTQQEDSAVYLCASSLGGGWEENFGPGTRLTVT.

This chain connects TRBV4-1 to TRBJ1-1; the D is unclear. Trimming pared 0 bases from V and 11 bases from J, leaving 19 bases between. This CDR3 spans 15 amino acids. Germline loops: CDR1 MGHRA, CDR2 YSYEKL. The CDR3 region is CASSQDFGRGDKAFF. The DNA of the CDR3 is TGCGCCAGCAGCCAAGATTTCGGGCGGGGAGATAAGGCTTTCTTT.

The genes are TRBV27 and TRBJ1-2; TRBD1 agrees at 8 bases. This CDR3 comprises 16 residues. Germline CDR1 and CDR2: MNHEY and SMNVEV (reference sequence). The ends lost 5 bases at V and 4 bases at J; junction bases unmatched: 12. The CDR3 DNA reads as TGTGCCAGCAGTCACTCGACAGGGGAAAGGGTCTATGGCTACACCTTC. Translating gives CASSHSTGERVYGYTF.

The chain carries TRBV4-3 and TRBJ1-2, with 7 bases aligning to TRBD1. The CDR3 has 15 residues. The V and J ends lost 3 bases and 4 bases, in that order; junction bases with no gene match: 8. Germline V lookup: CDR1 LGHNA, CDR2 YSLEER. The CDR3 reads CASSQGLQGSYGYTF. The DNA for the CDR3 is TGCGCCAGCAGCCAGGGTTTACAGGGGAGCTATGGCTACACCTTC.

This chain joins TRBV7-9 and TRBJ1-6, with D perhaps TRBD1 (6 bases). Trimming removed 2 bases from V and 9 bases from J, with 11 bases in between. In germline, CDR1 is SEHNR, CDR2 FQNEAQ (reference sequence). The CDR3 totals 14 residues. The CDR3 is CASSLPGVGSPLHF. CDR3 nucleotides: TGTGCCAGCAGCTTACCAGGGGTGGGTTCACCCCTCCACTTT. Combining the CDR3 with reference TRBV7-9 and TRBJ1-6 gives the whole variable domain DTGVSQNPRHKITKRGQNVTFRCDPISEHNRLYWYRQTLGQGPEFLTYFQNEAQLEKSRLLSDRFSAERPKGSFSTLEIQRTEQGDSAMYLCASSLPGVGSPLHFGNGTRLTVT.

The chain links TRBV7-9 to TRBJ1-2, with TRBD1 matching 7 bases. Germline lookup yields CDR1 SEHNR and CDR2 FQNEAQ (reference sequence). This CDR3 contains 12 residues. Trimming took 5 bases from V and 8 from J; bases not matched to a gene: 5. CDR3 sequence reads: CASSPGTVGYTF. The CDR3 DNA reads TGTGCCAGCAGCCCCGGGACAGTGGGCTACACCTTC.

Comment on this clone: The germline gene is not matched at one end of the junction; a read error may be the cause. Here the CDR3 DNA reads TGCGCCAGCAGCCAAGTCCTACAGGGAACCTACGAGCAGCACTTC. As protein: CASSQVLQGTYEQHF. The V call is TRBV4-3, the J call TRBJ2-7; TRBD1 is a possible D gene (6 bases). Germline V gives CDR1 LGHNA, CDR2 YSLEER. The CDR3 runs 15 residues.